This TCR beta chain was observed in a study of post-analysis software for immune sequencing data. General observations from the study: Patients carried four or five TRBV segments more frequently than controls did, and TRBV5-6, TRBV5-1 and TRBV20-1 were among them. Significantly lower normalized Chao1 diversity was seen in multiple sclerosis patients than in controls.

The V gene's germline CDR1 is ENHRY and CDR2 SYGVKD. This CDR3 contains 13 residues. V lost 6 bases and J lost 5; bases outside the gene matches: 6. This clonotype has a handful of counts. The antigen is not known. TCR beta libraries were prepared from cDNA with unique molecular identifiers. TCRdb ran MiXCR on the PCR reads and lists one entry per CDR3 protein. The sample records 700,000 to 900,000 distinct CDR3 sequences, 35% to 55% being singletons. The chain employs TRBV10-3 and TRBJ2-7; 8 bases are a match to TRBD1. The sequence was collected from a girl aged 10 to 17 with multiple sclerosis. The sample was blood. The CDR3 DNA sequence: TGTGCCATCAGCCCCTTGACAGGGGACGAGCAGTACTTC. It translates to CAISPLTGDEQYF.